The 11 T cell receptor beta chains below all came from one sample that was sequenced in a study of Ad26.COV2.S vaccination and SARS-CoV-2 variants. Indicated treatment: roughly 19 received Ad26.COV2.S at low or high dose, single or two shots; roughly five received placebo; per-sample allocation not given. After the first vaccine or placebo injection, samples were drawn on day 63. TCRdb's copy holds only in-frame clones and misses some; the assay was immunoSEQ multiplex PCR. The sample consists of 400,000 to 450,000 clones, 90% of them appearing once. The input for sequencing was peripheral blood, taken in a trial of Ad26.COV2.S vaccine versus placebo. The receptors shown here come from a person aged 18 to 65 who received the Ad26.COV2.S COVID-19 vaccine or a placebo.

As concerns this clone: Other DNA sequences in this specimen translate into the identical CDR3. The chain couples TRBV12-3 or TRBV12-4 to TRBJ1-1; unclear D gene. The germline V and J ends were trimmed by 0 bases and 8 bases, with 4 bases remaining between them. The CDR3 sequence is 11 residues long. The CDR3: CASSLAGEAFF. As DNA, the CDR3 is TGTGCCAGCAGTTTAGCCGGAGAAGCTTTCTTT.

The chain carries TRBV10-2 and TRBJ2-5; D gene unclear. The CDR3 loop spans 14 amino acids. Trimming cost V 3 bases and J 2 bases, with 10 bases left between them. The germline V gene has CDR1 WSHSY and CDR2 SAAADI. Here the CDR3 DNA reads TGCGCCAGCAGTGACGCCCCCGGACAAGAGACCCAGTACTTC. Protein: CASSDAPGQETQYF.

J is TRBJ2-2 and V is TRBV19; D is undetermined. The V end was cut by 9 bases, the J end by 7 bases, with 12 bases between. This CDR3 has 12 amino acids. Germline-derived CDR1 and CDR2 are LNHDA and SQIVND (reference sequence). In DNA form, the CDR3 reads TGTGCCAGCCATGGGATGGGCGGGGAGCTGTTTTTT. Amino acids: CASHGMGGELFF.

This chain uses TRBV7-6 with TRBJ2-5; 7 bases are shared with TRBD1. Trimming cost V 0 bases and J 2 bases; bases outside gene matches: 6. The CDR3 spans 16 residues. The germline V gene has CDR1 SGHVS and CDR2 FNYEAQ. CDR3 residues: CASSLAKGARQETQYF. The CDR3 nucleotides read TGTGCCAGCAGCTTAGCGAAGGGGGCACGACAAGAGACCCAGTACTTC.

This chain connects TRBV18 to TRBJ1-4, with D possibly matching TRBD1 (5 bases). The CDR3 consists of 16 residues. Germline-derived CDR1 and CDR2 are KGHSH and LQKENI. V lost 3 bases, J lost 0 bases, and 11 bases lay in between. The chain's CDR3 is CASSPGVVATNEKLFF. The CDR3 bases are TGTGCCAGCTCACCGGGGGTAGTTGCAACTAATGAAAAACTGTTTTTT. The full variable domain, in which reference TRBV18 and TRBJ1-4 provide the parts outside the CDR3, is NAGVMQNPRHLVRRRGQEARLRCSPMKGHSHVYWYRQLPEEGLKFMVYLQKENIIDESGMPKERFSAEFPKEGPSILRIQQVVRGDSAAYFCASSPGVVATNEKLFFGSGTQLSVL.

This clone appeared once. The genes are TRBV6-2 or TRBV6-3 and TRBJ1-1; D might be TRBD1 (6 bases). Germline V gene lookup returns CDR1 MNHEY and CDR2 SVGEGT. Trimming left V 6 bases short and J 8 bases short, with 16 bases between. The CDR3 sequence is 13 residues long. CDR3 loop: CASSSGGRREAFF. The CDR3 DNA sequence: TGTGCCAGCAGCTCCGGGGGCCGGCGGGAAGCTTTCTTT.

The chain carries TRBV3-1 (or the pseudogene TRBV3-2) and TRBJ2-7; D unclear. The CDR3 sequence is 17 residues long. V lost 4 bases and J lost 4, with 23 bases in between. Germline V gene sequence: CDR1 LGHDT, CDR2 YNNKEL (reference sequence). CDR3 DNA: TGTGCCAGCAGCCCCCGACCCTTTACCACCAGGCGGTACGAGCAGTACTTC. It translates to CASSPRPFTTRRYEQYF.

The chain joins TRBV3-1 (or the pseudogene TRBV3-2) to TRBJ2-5; D tentatively fits TRBD1 or TRBD2 (5 bases each). Germline V gene sequence: CDR1 LGHDT, CDR2 YNNKEL (reference sequence). Trimming took 1 base from V and 1 from J, leaving 13 bases between them. This CDR3 contains 16 residues. Here the CDR3 DNA reads TGTGCCAGCAGCCAAGCCCACCGGGACCCCCAAGAGACCCAGTACTTC. Translation gives CASSQAHRDPQETQYF.

This chain connects TRBV6-5 to TRBJ1-1; a weak D match, TRBD1 (6 bases). CDR3 length: 15 amino acids. The V end was cut by 7 bases, the J end by 7 bases, with 22 bases between. The germline V gene has CDR1 MNHEY and CDR2 SVGAGI. In DNA, the CDR3 is TGTGCCAGCAAGAGAACACAGGGTCGCTCGGATGAAGCTTTCTTT. This encodes CASKRTQGRSDEAFF.

V usage is TRBV5-6 and J usage is TRBJ2-7, with 9 bases aligning to TRBD1. Germline-derived CDR1 and CDR2 are SGHDT and YYEEEE. The length of the CDR3 is 14 residues. With 1 base clipped from V and 5 bases from J, the junction kept 4 bases outside the gene matches. The CDR3 region is CASSLTGGPHEQYF. The CDR3 region has the DNA TGTGCCAGCAGCTTGACAGGGGGCCCCCACGAGCAGTACTTC.

About this clone: At one end the junction does not follow the germline gene, possibly because of a read error. This chain links TRBV4-3 with TRBJ2-1; D unclear. The CDR3 contains 15 residues. Germline V gives CDR1 LGHNA, CDR2 YSLEER. The CDR3 is CTSSPGPSSYNEQFF. The DNA of the CDR3 is TGCACCAGCAGCCCCGGGCCGAGCTCCTACAATGAGCAGTTCTTC.